This T cell receptor beta chain came from a study of CD4 T cells in relation to SARS-CoV-2 and coronaviruses. Study-wide background: ViraFEST: roughly 9-day antigen culture of PBMCs, then TCR beta CDR3 sequencing. Study-wide results and caveats: Memory recall responses, not primary responses primed in culture, are what the assay detects.

The V gene lost 5 bases and the J gene lost 3 bases, with 11 bases spanning the gap. Germline loops: CDR1 GTSNPN, CDR2 SVGIG (reference sequence). The CDR3 contains 13 residues. A word on this clone: Its matching antigen is unknown.

Assay used: immunoSEQ multiplex PCR; TCRdb lists only in-frame clones, some missing. The data show about 38,000 clones, with around four fifths seen just once and around 21% held by the top ten. Sequencing was carried out using memory CD4+ T cells from PBMCs, cultured in vitro. This sequence joins TRBV30 and TRBJ2-1; either TRBD1 or TRBD2 may supply D (5 bases each). The receptor was derived from an adult with COVID-19. The CDR3 protein is CAWRGGNYNEQFF. The CDR3 DNA reads as TGTGCCTGGCGGGGCGGAAACTACAATGAGCAGTTCTTC.